This section outlines one TCR beta chain sequence together with its context. There is no known antigen for this receptor. Per-base qualities were not stored, and no clone one base away is much larger. The data stem from a study of CD8 T cells in Susac syndrome (dated by TCRdb to about 2019). Context from the whole study: Whether CD8+ T cell activation and differentiation in Susac syndrome was antigen driven was tested using repertoire sequencing. Overall study outcomes, separate from this receptor: The number of individuals in the TCR sequencing and HLA analysis was acknowledged as relatively small.

High-throughput TCR beta sequencing profiled peripheral blood CD8+ and CD4+ T cells from healthy donors, Susac syndrome patients and multiple sclerosis patients. The multiple sclerosis controls were treatment-naive patients who had stable or active relapsing-remitting disease and met the revised McDonald criteria. Bulk CD8+ and CD4+ T cells were purified magnetically by negative isolation, whereas CD8+ TEMRA cells were enriched by FACS. Blood was drawn into EDTA tubes, processed within 24 hours, and PBMCs were isolated by density gradient centrifugation. PBMCs intended for TCR sequencing were frozen in liquid nitrogen and were later thawed in a 37 degrees C water bath. A purity of at least 90% was achieved for sorted or isolated CD4+, CD8+ and CD8+ TEMRA cells. RNA was extracted using the RNeasy kit, and roughly 0.5 to 1 ug of the RNA was reverse transcribed with random hexamers. The immunoSEQ multiplex PCR assay, covering 54 Vbeta and 13 Jbeta segments, was used to amplify TCR beta CDR3 regions. PCR amplification bias was corrected using a synthetic template baseline for primer optimization and computational correction. The source study handled its data this way. Reads were annotated to V, D and J genes according to IMGT and were analyzed with immunoSEQ Analyzer, with only productive sequences retained. Clonality was computed as one minus Shannon entropy normalized by log2 of the number of productive unique sequences. For each patient and control, public and private clones were evaluated within the 100 most prevalent clones. A clone was defined as Susac-specific if it was absent from the healthy and MS cohorts, from over a thousand published viral clones and from other ImmuneACCESS disease sequences. The public reads were reprocessed in TCRdb via fastp at Q25 and MiXCR, keeping in-frame beta chains. CDR3 protein duplicates are merged, each entry listing the most common genes and DNA. TCRdb, not the original authors, processed these V and J calls. Present in this sample are about 210,000 distinct CDR3 sequences, around 96% of which were seen just once. Of the sample, roughly 0.1% falls within the top ten clones.

The CDR3 holds 17 amino acids from the cysteine to the phenylalanine. The sequence is cut down to CDR3 DNA, 51 bases in frame from base 1. Trimming takes 7 bases off V and 6 bases off J; junction bases not matched to a gene: 10. For CDR1 and CDR2, the germline V gene (reference sequence) lists LGHDT and YNNKEL. The source of this sequence is a human donor with multiple sclerosis. Here the chain combines TRBV3-1 and TRBJ2-2; 14 bases in between match TRBD2. Sequencing used CD4+ T cells from PBMCs. CDR3 loop: CASTRGGLAGAAGELFF. The DNA sequence reads TGTGCCAGCACCCGTGGGGGACTAGCGGGAGCCGCCGGGGAGCTGTTTTTT.